This entry lists 25 T cell receptor beta chains sequenced from one sample in a study of blood T cell repertoires in COVID-19. Assay: immunoSEQ multiplex PCR; the TCRdb copy retains only in-frame clones and omits some. The sample shows about 180,000 clones, approximately 82% of them seen only once. Sequenced input: PBMCs or T cells enriched from blood (not recorded which). These receptor sequences come from a man between 60 and 75 years old who had recovered from COVID-19.

This clone was observed a few times. The genes are TRBV27 and TRBJ1-6; D may be TRBD1 (6 bases). Trimming took 3 bases from V and 6 from J, leaving 15 bases between them. Germline V lookup: CDR1 MNHEY, CDR2 SMNVEV (reference sequence). The CDR3 length is 16 residues. The CDR3 loop is CASSLSAGTPNSPLHF. The CDR3 DNA reads as TGTGCCAGCAGTTTGTCGGCCGGGACACCTAATTCACCCCTCCACTTT.

The sample holds one count of this clone. The CDR3 DNA is TGTGCCAGCAGCACCCGGCGGCAGCCCCAGCATTTT. Translated, it gives CASSTRRQPQHF. The chain links TRBV12-3 or TRBV12-4 to TRBJ1-5; D not certain. This CDR3 comprises 12 residues. The V end was cut by 6 bases, the J end by 7 bases, with 10 bases between.

The rearrangement joins TRBV10-3 to TRBJ2-7; a weak D match, TRBD2 (5 bases). From germline, CDR1 is ENHRY and CDR2 SYGVKD. This CDR3 contains 10 residues. Trimming left V 9 bases short and J 7 bases short, with 10 bases between. CDR3 loop: CAIGLGEQYF. The CDR3 coding sequence is TGTGCCATAGGACTGGGGGAGCAGTACTTC.

The rearrangement uses TRBV2 and TRBJ1-1; D is unresolved. The germline V gene has CDR1 SNHLY and CDR2 FYNNEI. V dropped 6 bases and J dropped 5 bases, with 19 bases sitting between them. The CDR3 runs 15 residues. The CDR3, as DNA: TGTGCCAGCAGGCAAAGGTGGCAACGAGGGACTGAAGCTTTCTTT. This gives the protein CASRQRWQRGTEAFF.

The chain recombines TRBV28 with TRBJ2-7; D possibly corresponds to TRBD2 (6 bases). The CDR3 runs 14 residues. V was pared by 3 bases and J by 0 bases, with 9 bases between. Germline V lookup: CDR1 MDHEN, CDR2 SYDVKM. This CDR3 is CASSLVGGSYEQYF. CDR3 DNA: TGTGCCAGCAGTTTGGTCGGGGGCTCCTACGAGCAGTACTTC.

The J gene is TRBJ2-5, the V gene TRBV7-6, with a possible D match to TRBD1 (6 bases). CDR3 length equals 14 residues. CDR1 and CDR2 from the germline V gene are SGHVS and FNYEAQ. V was trimmed by 5 bases and J by 5 bases, leaving 15 bases between them. The CDR3 region has the DNA TGTGCCAGCAGCCAGACAGGCCCGGGGGAGACCCAGTACTTC. Translation gives CASSQTGPGETQYF.

This clone was observed once. The chain uses TRBV19 and TRBJ2-3; D gene uncertain. CDR1 and CDR2 from the germline V gene are LNHDA and SQIVND (reference sequence). CDR3 size: 13 residues. The V end was cut by 3 bases, the J end by 5 bases, with 9 bases between. In nucleotides, the CDR3 is TGTGCCAGTAGTATCGGGTTCCTAGATACGCAGTATTTT. It is translated as CASSIGFLDTQYF.

V is TRBV5-1 and J is TRBJ1-1; D may be TRBD1 (5 bases). There are 15 residues in the CDR3. Per the germline V gene, CDR1 is SGHRS and CDR2 is YFSETQ. Between the trimmed V and J ends, which lost 0 bases and 4 bases, there was a span of 13 bases. The CDR3 DNA follows: TGCGCCAGCAGCTTGGCCGAGGGGAGGATCACTGAAGCTTTCTTT. Encoded protein: CASSLAEGRITEAFF. Complete variable domain (other parts from reference TRBV5-1 and TRBJ1-1): KAGVTQTPRYLIKTRGQQVTLSCSPISGHRSVSWYQQTPGQGLQFLFEYFSETQRNKGNFPGRFSGRQFSNSRSEMNVSTLELGDSALYLCASSLAEGRITEAFFGQGTRLTVV.

The CDR3 region is CASRSRTNGYGYTF. The CDR3 DNA is TGCGCCAGCCGCTCCCGGACAAACGGCTATGGCTACACCTTC. The chain combines TRBV5-1 with TRBJ1-2; D might be TRBD1 (5 bases). The CDR3 totals 14 residues. CDR1 and CDR2 from the germline V gene are SGHRS and YFSETQ. Trimming removed 7 bases at V and 4 bases at J, with 17 bases between.

The V gene is TRBV19, the J gene TRBJ2-4; 12 nucleotides agree with TRBD1. Germline loops: CDR1 LNHDA, CDR2 SQIVND (reference sequence). V gave up 11 bases and J gave up 9 bases; unmatched junction bases: 8. The CDR3 is made up of 13 amino acids. CDR3 sequence reads: CAAQQGQGAIQYF. Here the CDR3 DNA reads TGTGCCGCCCAACAGGGACAGGGGGCCATTCAGTACTTC.

Within the sample, this clone is large. One junction end does not reproduce the germline sequence, and a read error may be involved. V and J are TRBV2 and TRBJ1-2; possible D gene TRBD1, 5 bases. The CDR3 spans 12 residues. Germline V CDR1 and CDR2: SNHLY, FYNNEI. The CDR3 here is CWSGRVGYGYTF. As DNA, the CDR3 is TGCTGGTCCGGCAGGGTAGGGTATGGCTACACCTTC.

This clone was recorded once. The gene calls are TRBV2 and TRBJ2-1, with D maybe TRBD1 (6 bases). This CDR3 spans 14 amino acids. Trimming removed 8 bases from V and 4 bases from J, with 15 bases in between. The V gene's germline CDR1 is SNHLY and CDR2 FYNNEI. DNA for the CDR3: TGTGCCAGCGGTAGACAGGTACTATACAATGAGCAGTTCTTC. Protein: CASGRQVLYNEQFF.

The chain recombines TRBV7-9 with TRBJ2-1; 11 bases line up with TRBD2. CDR1 is SEHNR, CDR2 FQNEAQ, per germline (reference sequence). V lost 3 bases and J lost 3; bases outside the gene matches: 7. The CDR3 consists of 17 residues. DNA of the CDR3: TGTGCCAGCAGCTTTCCCCTTGGGACTAGCGGCTACAATGAGCAGTTCTTC. It yields the protein CASSFPLGTSGYNEQFF.

The chain couples TRBV5-1 to TRBJ1-1; perhaps TRBD1 as D (5 bases). With 4 bases removed from V and 5 bases from J, the gap between germline ends came to 15 bases. Germline CDR1 is SGHRS and CDR2 is YFSETQ. The CDR3 is 14 amino acids. CDR3 DNA sequence: TGCGCCAGCAGCCTCTCGGGGGAGGGGACTGAAGCTTTCTTT. Its protein product is CASSLSGEGTEAFF.

On this clone: Within the sample, other DNA sequences also encode this same CDR3. The chain combines TRBV7-2 with TRBJ2-7; D is undetermined. This CDR3 contains 14 residues. With 1 base removed from V and 1 base from J, the gap between germline ends came to 8 bases. Germline lookup yields CDR1 SGHTA and CDR2 FQGNSA. As DNA, the CDR3 is TGTGCCAGCAGCTTAGTAGGCGGATCCTACGAGCAGTACTTC. Protein sequence: CASSLVGGSYEQYF.

The chain employs TRBV5-1 and TRBJ1-1; no reliable D call. The germline V gene encodes CDR1 SGHRS and CDR2 YFSETQ. CDR3 length: 14 amino acids. V was pared by 0 bases and J by 0 bases, with 6 bases between. CDR3 loop: CASSLDSLNTEAFF. The CDR3 nucleotides are TGCGCCAGCAGCTTGGACAGCCTGAACACTGAAGCTTTCTTT.

The gene calls are TRBV5-6 and TRBJ2-3, with 13 bases identical to TRBD2. The CDR3 is 16 residues long. V trimming: 4 bases; J trimming: 3 bases; junction bases outside the gene matches: 5. CDR1 and CDR2 (germline): SGHDT, YYEEEE. The CDR3 DNA follows: TGTGCCAGCAGCCCCGGACTAGCGGGGGCAACAGATACGCAGTATTTT. Translated: CASSPGLAGATDTQYF. Full variable domain (rest looked up from reference TRBV5-6 and TRBJ2-3): DAGVTQSPTHLIKTRGQQVTLRCSPKSGHDTVSWYQQALGQGPQFIFQYYEEEERQRGNFPDRFSGHQFPNYSSELNVNALLLGDSALYLCASSPGLAGATDTQYFGPGTRLTVL.

The CDR3 sequence: CASSVGEGHEQFF. Written as DNA, the CDR3 is TGTGCCAGCAGCGTAGGAGAGGGCCATGAGCAGTTCTTC. The chain has TRBV9 and TRBJ2-1, with D perhaps matching TRBD2 (5 bases). V was clipped by 0 bases and J by 8 bases, with 9 bases between them. This CDR3 comprises 13 residues. Germline CDR1 SGDLS, CDR2 YYNGEE.

The J gene is TRBJ1-4, the V gene TRBV21-1; no DNA check was done on the table's D call, TRBD1. TRBV21-1 is reported as a pseudogene. There are 15 residues in the CDR3. CDR3 in amino acids: CASSRTGATNEKLFF. The CDR3 DNA reads as TGTGCCAGCAGCAGAACAGGAGCAACTAATGAAAAACTGTTTTTT.

V and J are TRBV28 and TRBJ2-7; D not certain. Trimming pared 5 bases from V and 2 bases from J, leaving 13 bases between. The CDR3 runs 14 residues. Germline values: CDR1 MDHEN, CDR2 SYDVKM. In nucleotides, the CDR3 is TGTGCCAGCAGTCAATCCCGGTCACCCTACGAGCAGTACTTC. It specifies CASSQSRSPYEQYF.

This chain links TRBV6-5 with TRBJ1-6; 7 positions agree with TRBD1. The V gene's germline CDR1 is MNHEY and CDR2 SVGAGI. The CDR3 covers 14 residues. With V trimmed by 4 bases and J by 5 bases, 2 bases remained unmatched. CDR3: CASSWDSDNSPLHF. Written as DNA, the CDR3 is TGTGCCAGCAGTTGGGACAGCGATAATTCACCCCTCCACTTT.

The rearrangement joins TRBV19 to TRBJ2-3; D is undetermined. Germline V CDR1 and CDR2: LNHDA, SQIVND (reference sequence). This CDR3 is 15 amino acids long. Trimming cost V 4 bases and J 0 bases, with 11 bases left between them. The CDR3: CASSSGIGSTDTQYF. The CDR3 DNA follows: TGTGCCAGTAGTAGTGGCATCGGGAGCACAGATACGCAGTATTTT.

The V call is TRBV19, the J call TRBJ1-6; D perhaps matches TRBD1 (6 bases). The CDR3 has 15 residues. V lost 3 bases, J lost 4 bases, and 10 bases lay in between. Germline CDR1 reads LNHDA; CDR2 reads SQIVND (reference sequence). As DNA, the CDR3 is TGTGCCAGTAGTATTGGGACACCTTATAATTCACCCCTCCACTTT. It yields the protein CASSIGTPYNSPLHF. The full variable domain, its missing parts supplied by reference TRBV19 and TRBJ1-6, is DGGITQSPKYLFRKEGQNVTLSCEQNLNHDAMYWYRQDPGQGLRLIYYSQIVNDFQKGDIAEGYSVSREKKESFPLTVTSAQKNPTAFYLCASSIGTPYNSPLHFGNGTRLTVT.

A few counts support this clone. The V call is TRBV28, the J call TRBJ2-7, with D tentatively TRBD1 (6 bases). CDR3 length: 15 amino acids. Trimming took off 6 bases at V and 2 bases at J, with 17 bases between the two ends. Germline lookup yields CDR1 MDHEN and CDR2 SYDVKM. CDR3 coding DNA: TGTGCCAGCAGCCCCATGGACAGAGCTACCTACGAGCAGTACTTC. Translation: CASSPMDRATYEQYF.

The chain carries TRBV27 and TRBJ2-3; TRBD2 agrees at 13 bases. Germline CDR1 and CDR2: MNHEY and SMNVEV (reference sequence). The CDR3 sequence is 17 residues long. V was clipped by 3 bases and J by 4 bases; unmatched bases: 7. The CDR3 DNA is TGTGCCAGCAGTTTGGAGAGGACTAGCGGGAGTCCAGATACGCAGTATTTT. It yields the protein CASSLERTSGSPDTQYF.